The clone carrying this T cell receptor (beta chain) occurred many times. Its antigen is unknown. V was cut by 1 base and J by 0 bases, with 7 bases left in between. This CDR3 has 13 residues. CDR1 is DFQATT, CDR2 SNEGSKA, per germline (reference sequence). TCRdb recomputed calls from the 5' RACE reads with MiXCR, one row per CDR3 protein. The sample contains 700,000 or so distinct CDR3 sequences, around 20% of which appear only once. The data originate from a study of identical twins. Whole-study results and caveats: Because invariant MAIT and iNKT cells could be present, zero-insertion analyses could be partly confounded. Some out-of-frame alpha sequences were shared by twins, and these showed excess low generation probability.

In addition, the sample was reused for a study of T cells expressing NK-cell markers.

Sequencing was done on a sample of PBMCs. This receptor was identified in a young woman in good health. The V gene is TRBV20-1, the J gene TRBJ2-7; D uncertain. Here the CDR3 reads CSARVGASYEQYF. In DNA form, the CDR3 reads TGCAGTGCTAGAGTCGGAGCCTCCTACGAGCAGTACTTC.